What follows is one TCR beta chain and its context. The germline V gene encodes CDR1 SGHRS and CDR2 YFSETQ. The CDR3 totals 16 residues. V lost 5 bases and J 4 bases, leaving 21 bases between the germline ends. This specimen comes from a study of T cell repertoires in cytomegalovirus infection. One entry per CDR3 protein, called by TCRdb with MiXCR from the reads. The sample includes roughly 250,000 distinct CDR3 sequences, roughly an eighth seen only once; the top ten take 1.5% to 2%. The chain carries TRBV5-1 and TRBJ1-2; D might be TRBD1 (6 bases). The clonotype was recovered from a human donor in good health (CMV status not recorded). Some clones in this sample may be carry-over from other donors' samples. Material for sequencing was PBMCs. The CDR3 DNA reads as TGCGCCAGCAGTTCTGACAGGCCCGAAGGTCGCTATGGCTACACCTTC. It codes for CASSSDRPEGRYGYTF.